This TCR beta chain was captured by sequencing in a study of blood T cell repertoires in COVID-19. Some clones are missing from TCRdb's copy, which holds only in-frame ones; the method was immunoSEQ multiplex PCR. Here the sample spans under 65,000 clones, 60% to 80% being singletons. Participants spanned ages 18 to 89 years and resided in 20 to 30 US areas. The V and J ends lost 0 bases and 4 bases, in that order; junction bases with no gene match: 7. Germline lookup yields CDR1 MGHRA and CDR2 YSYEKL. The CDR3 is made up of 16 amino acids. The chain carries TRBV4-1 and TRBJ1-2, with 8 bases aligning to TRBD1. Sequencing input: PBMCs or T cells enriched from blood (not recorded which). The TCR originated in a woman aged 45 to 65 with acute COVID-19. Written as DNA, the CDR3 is TGCGCCAGCAGCCAAGAAGTCGGGACAGGTATCTATGGCTACACCTTC. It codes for CASSQEVGTGIYGYTF.